This T cell receptor beta chain was identified in a study of cytomegalovirus exposure and HLA in healthy donors. Germline CDR1 and CDR2: SGDLS and YYNGEE. V was clipped by 0 bases and J by 6 bases, with 10 bases between them. This CDR3 is built from 14 residues. The PCR used 60 Vbeta and 13 Jbeta primers. The assay was immunoSEQ multiplex PCR, and TCRdb's table has in-frame clones only and misses some. Of 130,000 or so clones listed, 65% to 80% are singletons. The rearrangement joins TRBV9 to TRBJ2-1; D remains unclear. The sample consisted of PBMCs. The source is a woman aged 18-35 years in good health and CMV-seronegative. CDR3 sequence (DNA): TGTGCCAGCAGCGTAGTGGCAGTCTTCAATGAGCAGTTCTTC. Its translation is CASSVVAVFNEQFF.